The table lists the clone carrying this T cell receptor beta chain with many counts. Its target is unknown. This specimen comes from a study of identical twins. Regarding the study as a whole: Invariant T cells like MAIT and iNKT could partly confound the zero-insertion analyses. With monozygotic twins, out-of-frame TCR alpha sharing exceeded what models estimated. High-abundance cord blood beta clonotypes had fewer insertions; memory repertoires showed none.

The CDR3 sequence is 16 residues long. Trimming took off 5 bases at V and 0 bases at J, with 16 bases between the two ends. Unique molecular identifiers were present on cDNA, and template switching added a universal primer site. TCRdb processed the 5' RACE reads anew with MiXCR; each CDR3 protein has one entry. The data contain fewer than 350,000 distinct CDR3 sequences, approximately 8% of them seen just once; the ten biggest clones take up 2.1%. A further study also used this sample, focusing on yellow fever vaccine responses in identical twins.

This sequence was found in a woman between 18 and 29 years old in good health. The chain combines TRBV12-3 or TRBV12-4 with TRBJ1-1; TRBD1 might be the D (5 bases). The sequenced sample consisted of memory (CD45RO+) T cells sorted from blood. CDR3 sequence (DNA): TGTGCCAGCAGTCCAGACCTTCAGGGCATGAACACTGAAGCTTTCTTT. Translation gives CASSPDLQGMNTEAFF.